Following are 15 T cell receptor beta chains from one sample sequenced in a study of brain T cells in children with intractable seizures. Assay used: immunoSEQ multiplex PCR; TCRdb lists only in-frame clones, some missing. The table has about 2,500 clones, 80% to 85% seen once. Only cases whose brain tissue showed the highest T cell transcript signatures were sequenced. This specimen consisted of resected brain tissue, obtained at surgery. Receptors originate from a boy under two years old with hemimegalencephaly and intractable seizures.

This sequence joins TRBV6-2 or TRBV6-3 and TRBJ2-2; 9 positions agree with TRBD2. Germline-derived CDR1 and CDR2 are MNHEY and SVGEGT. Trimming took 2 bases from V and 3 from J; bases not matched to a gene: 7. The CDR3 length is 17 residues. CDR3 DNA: TGTGCCAGCAGTTACAGGCGGGAGGGTTGGTACACCGGGGAGCTGTTTTTT. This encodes CASSYRREGWYTGELFF.

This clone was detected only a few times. CDR3 sequence reads: CASSVQGAGGYTF. CDR3 coding DNA: TGTGCCAGCAGTGTACAGGGGGCGGGTGGCTACACCTTC. The chain carries TRBV25-1 and TRBJ1-2; 9 bases are a match to TRBD1. Germline V gene sequence: CDR1 MGHDK, CDR2 SYGVNS. CDR3 length equals 13 residues. V lost 4 bases to trimming and J lost 7 bases; unmatched junction nucleotides: 4.

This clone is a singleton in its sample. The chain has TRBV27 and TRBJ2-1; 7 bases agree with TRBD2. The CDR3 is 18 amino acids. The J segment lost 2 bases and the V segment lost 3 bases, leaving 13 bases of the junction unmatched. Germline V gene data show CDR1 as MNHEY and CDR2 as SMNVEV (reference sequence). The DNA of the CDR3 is TGTGCCAGCAGTTTCAACATTGGACTAGTCGGGCCCTACAATGAGCAGTTCTTC. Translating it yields CASSFNIGLVGPYNEQFF.

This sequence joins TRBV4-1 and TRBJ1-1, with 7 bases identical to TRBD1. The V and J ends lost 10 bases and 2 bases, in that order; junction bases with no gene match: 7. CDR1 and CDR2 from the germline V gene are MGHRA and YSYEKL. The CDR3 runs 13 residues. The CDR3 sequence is CAISDRVNTEAFF. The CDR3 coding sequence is TGCGCCATCTCAGACAGGGTTAACACTGAAGCTTTCTTT.

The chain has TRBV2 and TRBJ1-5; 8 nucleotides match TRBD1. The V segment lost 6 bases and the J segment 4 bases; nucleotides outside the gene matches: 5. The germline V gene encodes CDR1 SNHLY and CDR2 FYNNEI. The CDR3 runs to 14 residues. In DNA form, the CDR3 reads TGTGCCAGCAGATACAGGGGGTCGAATCAGCCCCAGCATTTT. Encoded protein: CASRYRGSNQPQHF.

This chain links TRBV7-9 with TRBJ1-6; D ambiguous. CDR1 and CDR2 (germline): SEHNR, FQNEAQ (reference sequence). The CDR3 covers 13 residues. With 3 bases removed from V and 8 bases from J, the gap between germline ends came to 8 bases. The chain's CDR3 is CASSFFQDSPLHF. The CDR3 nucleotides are TGTGCCAGCAGCTTTTTCCAAGATTCACCCCTCCACTTT.

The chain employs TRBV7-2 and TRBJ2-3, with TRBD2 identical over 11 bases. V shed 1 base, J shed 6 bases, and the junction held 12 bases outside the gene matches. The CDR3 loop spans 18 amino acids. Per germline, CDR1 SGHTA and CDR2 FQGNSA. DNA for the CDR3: TGTGCCAGCAGCTTAGTCTTCCTAGCGGGAGGAGTCGGGGATACGCAGTATTTT. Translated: CASSLVFLAGGVGDTQYF.

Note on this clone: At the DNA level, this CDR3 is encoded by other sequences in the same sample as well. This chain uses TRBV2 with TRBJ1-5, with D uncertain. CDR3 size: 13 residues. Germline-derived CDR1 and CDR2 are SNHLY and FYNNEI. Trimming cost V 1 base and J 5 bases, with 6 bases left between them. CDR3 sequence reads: CASSEDLHQPQHF. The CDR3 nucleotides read TGTGCCAGCAGTGAAGATCTCCATCAGCCCCAGCATTTT. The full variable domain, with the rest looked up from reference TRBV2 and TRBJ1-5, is EPEVTQTPSHQVTQMGQEVILRCVPISNHLYFYWYRQILGQKVEFLVSFYNNEISEKSEIFDDQFSVERPDGSNFTLKIRSTKLEDSAMYFCASSEDLHQPQHFGDGTRLSIL.

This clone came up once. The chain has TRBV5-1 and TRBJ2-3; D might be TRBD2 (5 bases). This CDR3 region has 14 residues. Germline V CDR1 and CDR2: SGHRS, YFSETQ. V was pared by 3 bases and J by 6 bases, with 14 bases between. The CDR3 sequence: CASSSPRDPDTQYF. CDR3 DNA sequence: TGCGCCAGCAGCTCACCCCGGGATCCGGATACGCAGTATTTT. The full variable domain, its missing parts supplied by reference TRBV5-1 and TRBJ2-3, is KAGVTQTPRYLIKTRGQQVTLSCSPISGHRSVSWYQQTPGQGLQFLFEYFSETQRNKGNFPGRFSGRQFSNSRSEMNVSTLELGDSALYLCASSSPRDPDTQYFGPGTRLTVL.

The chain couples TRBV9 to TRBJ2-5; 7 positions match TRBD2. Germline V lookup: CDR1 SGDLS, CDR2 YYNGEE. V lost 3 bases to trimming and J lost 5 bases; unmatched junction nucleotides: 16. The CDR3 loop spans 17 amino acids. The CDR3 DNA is TGTGCCAGCAGCGCTCACTCGAGGGGCGGGAGTGTGGAGACCCAGTACTTC. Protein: CASSAHSRGGSVETQYF. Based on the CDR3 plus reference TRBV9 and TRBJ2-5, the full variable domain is DSGVTQTPKHLITATGQRVTLRCSPRSGDLSVYWYQQSLDQGLQFLIQYYNGEERAKGNILERFSAQQFPDLHSELNLSSLELGDSALYFCASSAHSRGGSVETQYFGPGTRLLVL.

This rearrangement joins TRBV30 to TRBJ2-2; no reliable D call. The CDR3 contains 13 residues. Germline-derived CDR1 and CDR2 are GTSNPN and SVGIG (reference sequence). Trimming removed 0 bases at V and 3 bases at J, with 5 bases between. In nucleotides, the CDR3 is TGTGCCTGGAGTGTACAGTACACCGGGGAGCTGTTTTTT. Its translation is CAWSVQYTGELFF.

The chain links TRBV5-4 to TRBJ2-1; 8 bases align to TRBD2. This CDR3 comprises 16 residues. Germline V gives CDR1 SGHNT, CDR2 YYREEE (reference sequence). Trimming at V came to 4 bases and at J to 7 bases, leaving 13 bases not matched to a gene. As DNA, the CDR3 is TGTGCCAGCAGCCTGTTACAAGCGGGAGCTGGAAATGAGCAGTTCTTC. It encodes CASSLLQAGAGNEQFF. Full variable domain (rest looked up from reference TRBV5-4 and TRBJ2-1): ETGVTQSPTHLIKTRGQQVTLRCSSQSGHNTVSWYQQALGQGPQFIFQYYREEENGRGNFPPRFSGLQFPNYSSELNVNALELDDSALYLCASSLLQAGAGNEQFFGPGTRLTVL.

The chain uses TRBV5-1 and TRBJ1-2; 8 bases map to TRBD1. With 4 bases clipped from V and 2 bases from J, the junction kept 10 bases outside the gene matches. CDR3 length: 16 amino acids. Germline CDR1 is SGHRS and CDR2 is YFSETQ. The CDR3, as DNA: TGCGCCAGCAGCCCCGACAGGGGACGACTCAACTATGGCTACACCTTC. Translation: CASSPDRGRLNYGYTF.

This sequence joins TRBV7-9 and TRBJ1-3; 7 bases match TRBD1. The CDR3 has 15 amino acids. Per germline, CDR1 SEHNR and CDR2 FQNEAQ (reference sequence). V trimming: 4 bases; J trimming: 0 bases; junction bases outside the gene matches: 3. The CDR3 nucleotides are TGTGCCAGCAGCTGGGGACAGAGCTCTGGAAACACCATATATTTT. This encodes CASSWGQSSGNTIYF.

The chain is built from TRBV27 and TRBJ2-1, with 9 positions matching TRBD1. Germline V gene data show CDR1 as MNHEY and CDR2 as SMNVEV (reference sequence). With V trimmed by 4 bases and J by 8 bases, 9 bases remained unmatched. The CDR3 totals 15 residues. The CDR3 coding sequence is TGTGCCAGCAGTTCGATTCTCGACAGGGGGTATGAGCAGTTCTTC. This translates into CASSSILDRGYEQFF.